A single sample is the source of the 29 T cell receptor beta chains below, sequenced in a study of shared clonotypes between healthy human individuals. Sequenced by immunoSEQ multiplex PCR; TCRdb stores in-frame clones only, minus some. The sample lists roughly 1,500,000 clones; 95% to 99% were seen once. Material: naive CD4+ T cells sorted from blood. The subset was: CD45RA+ positively selected. These receptors were taken from a man younger than 40 in good health.

A single count supports this clone. The V and J genes are TRBV7-9 and TRBJ2-7; no firm D call. V lost 5 bases to trimming and J lost 2 bases, with 19 bases between them. Germline CDR1 SEHNR, CDR2 FQNEAQ (reference sequence). The CDR3 extends over 16 amino acids. Here the CDR3 reads CASSISAAAWAYEQYF. CDR3 in DNA: TGTGCCAGCAGCATCAGTGCCGCGGCGTGGGCCTACGAGCAGTACTTC.

The CDR3, as DNA: TGTGCCAGTAGTTTGACCTCCAGGGACACGCAGTATTTT. Translated: CASSLTSRDTQYF. This chain links TRBV19 with TRBJ2-3; possibly TRBD1 or TRBD2 for D (5 bases each). V lost 5 bases to trimming and J lost 9 bases, with 15 bases between them. CDR3 length: 13 amino acids. CDR1 is LNHDA and CDR2 is SQIVND in the germline V gene (reference sequence).

Comment on this clone: Other nucleotide sequences in the sample specify the same CDR3. J is TRBJ2-7 and V is TRBV9; 9 nucleotides match TRBD2. Looked up from germline, CDR1 is SGDLS and CDR2 is YYNGEE. Losses at the gene ends were 0 bases for V and 3 bases for J; bases not matched to a gene: 4. There are 15 residues in the CDR3. CDR3 sequence (DNA): TGTGCCAGCAGCGTAGGTCTAGCGGGAAACTACGAGCAGTACTTC. Encoded protein: CASSVGLAGNYEQYF. Supplemented by reference TRBV9 and TRBJ2-7, the full variable domain reads DSGVTQTPKHLITATGQRVTLRCSPRSGDLSVYWYQQSLDQGLQFLIQYYNGEERAKGNILERFSAQQFPDLHSELNLSSLELGDSALYFCASSVGLAGNYEQYFGPGTRLTVT.

The V call is TRBV10-1, the J call TRBJ2-2; 14 bases match TRBD2. Germline loops: CDR1 WNHNN, CDR2 SYGVQD (reference sequence). The CDR3 is made up of 17 amino acids. The V gene end was trimmed by 6 bases and the J gene end by 4 bases; junction bases not matched to a gene: 7. The CDR3 protein is CASSPAGLAGATGELFF. The CDR3 DNA reads as TGCGCCAGCAGCCCCGCGGGACTAGCGGGAGCCACCGGGGAGCTGTTTTTT.

This chain connects TRBV5-1 to TRBJ2-7; D may be TRBD1 (5 bases). Germline V gene lookup returns CDR1 SGHRS and CDR2 YFSETQ. The V gene lost 1 base and the J gene lost 3 bases, with 11 bases spanning the gap. The CDR3 sequence is 14 residues long. CDR3 sequence reads: CASSLLLGHYEQYF. CDR3 coding DNA: TGCGCCAGCAGCTTGCTGCTGGGGCACTACGAGCAGTACTTC.

The chain recombines TRBV5-8 with TRBJ1-5; 11 positions agree with TRBD1. CDR1 SGHTS and CDR2 YDEGEE come from the germline V gene. J lost 5 bases, V lost 4 bases, and 8 bases had no gene match. The CDR3 length is 16 residues. The CDR3 here is CASSLIGTGGDQPQHF. The CDR3 DNA is TGTGCCAGCAGCCTGATAGGGACAGGGGGGGATCAGCCCCAGCATTTT.

CDR3 protein: CASSLGAGVPTDTQYF. CDR3 in DNA: TGTGCCAGCAGCTTGGGAGCGGGAGTTCCCACAGATACGCAGTATTTT. The chain joins TRBV5-4 to TRBJ2-3; 8 nucleotides align to TRBD2. The germline V gene encodes CDR1 SGHNT and CDR2 YYREEE (reference sequence). V lost 0 bases and J lost 2; bases outside the gene matches: 5. The CDR3 runs 16 residues.

This clone appeared once. The genes are TRBV5-1 and TRBJ2-7; TRBD1 aligns across 7 bases. The germline gives CDR1 SGHRS, CDR2 YFSETQ. Losses at the gene ends were 2 bases for V and 0 bases for J; bases not matched to a gene: 5. The CDR3 sequence is 15 residues long. DNA for the CDR3: TGCGCCAGCAGCTTCATGTCAGGGGGCTCCTACGAGCAGTACTTC. Translating it yields CASSFMSGGSYEQYF.

The J gene is TRBJ2-3, the V gene TRBV29-1; TRBD2 might be the D (5 bases). Germline V lookup: CDR1 SQVTM, CDR2 ANQGSEA. The CDR3 loop spans 12 amino acids. V was trimmed by 5 bases and J by 4 bases, leaving 10 bases between them. CDR3 in amino acids: CSVRMRADTQYF. The CDR3 nucleotides read TGCAGCGTTCGGATGAGGGCAGATACGCAGTATTTT.

V gene TRBV19 combines with J gene TRBJ1-3; unclear D gene. Per germline, CDR1 LNHDA and CDR2 SQIVND (reference sequence). The V gene lost 2 bases and the J gene lost 2 bases, with 13 bases spanning the gap. This CDR3 is 16 amino acids long. CDR3 in amino acids: CASSIREGTPGNTIYF. In nucleotides, the CDR3 is TGTGCCAGTAGTATAAGGGAAGGTACGCCTGGAAACACCATATATTTT.

This clone was recorded only once. V usage is TRBV6-5 and J usage is TRBJ2-5; TRBD2 is a possible D gene (5 bases). The V end was cut by 8 bases, the J end by 5 bases, with 9 bases between. Per germline, CDR1 MNHEY and CDR2 SVGAGI. There are 11 residues in the CDR3. CDR3 nucleotides: TGTGCCAGCGGCTCGGGGGAGACCCAGTACTTC. This codes for CASGSGETQYF.

V gene TRBV11-2 combines with J gene TRBJ2-5; D assignment may be TRBD1 or TRBD2 (6 bases each). Trimming took off 2 bases at V and 2 bases at J, with 15 bases between the two ends. This CDR3 has 16 residues. Germline lookup yields CDR1 SGHAT and CDR2 FQNNGV. The CDR3 bases are TGTGCCAGCAGCTTATATGGCGGGACAAAACAAGAGACCCAGTACTTC. Protein: CASSLYGGTKQETQYF.

The chain's CDR3 is CASGQSYEQYF. The CDR3 DNA reads as TGTGCCAGTGGACAGTCCTACGAGCAGTACTTC. The chain couples TRBV19 to TRBJ2-7, with D perhaps TRBD1 (6 bases). CDR1 LNHDA and CDR2 SQIVND come from the germline V gene (reference sequence). V was pared by 8 bases and J by 1 base, with 6 bases between. The CDR3 length is 11 residues.

The CDR3, as DNA: TGTGCCAGCAGCTTACCCGACGGGAGGGACGCATGGGAGCAGTACTTC. This gives the protein CASSLPDGRDAWEQYF. The chain uses TRBV7-2 and TRBJ2-7; 8 bases match TRBD2. The germline CDR1 and CDR2 sequences are SGHTA and FQGNSA. The CDR3 covers 16 residues. The junction had 13 bases not matched to a gene; V was cut back by 2 bases and J by 7 bases.

The chain links TRBV7-9 to TRBJ2-2; D unclear. The germline CDR1 and CDR2 sequences are SEHNR and FQNEAQ (reference sequence). CDR3 length: 14 residues. The V gene lost 4 bases and the J gene lost 2 bases, with 8 bases spanning the gap. The CDR3 nucleotides read TGTGCCAGCAGCTCAGCCCCCAACACCGGGGAGCTGTTTTTT. Protein: CASSSAPNTGELFF.

The chain has TRBV6-5 and TRBJ2-7; a possible D gene is TRBD2 (6 bases). Germline V CDR1 and CDR2: MNHEY, SVGAGI. V lost 0 bases, J lost 6 bases, and 12 bases lay in between. The CDR3 runs 14 residues. CDR3 DNA sequence: TGTGCCAGCAGTTACTCGATGCTCGGGGGCGAGCAGTACTTC. Its protein product is CASSYSMLGGEQYF.

The gene calls are TRBV7-8 and TRBJ1-5, with unresolved D. V was shortened by 5 bases and J by 3 bases, with 11 bases between the two germline ends. Germline lookup yields CDR1 SGHVS and CDR2 FQNEAQ. This CDR3 region has 14 residues. CDR3 sequence (DNA): TGTGCCAGCAGCCCGGGTAGGGTCAATCAGCCCCAGCATTTT. Its protein is CASSPGRVNQPQHF.

The chain combines TRBV5-4 with TRBJ2-7; 11 nucleotides line up with TRBD2. The CDR3 runs 15 residues. V was clipped by 7 bases and J by 1 base; unmatched bases: 7. Per the germline V gene, CDR1 is SGHNT and CDR2 is YYREEE (reference sequence). The CDR3 DNA reads as TGTGCCAGCGGCAGTCTAGCGGGAGGTTCCTACGAGCAGTACTTC. This encodes CASGSLAGGSYEQYF.

The chain links TRBV29-1 to TRBJ2-7; TRBD2 aligns across 9 bases. Germline CDR1 and CDR2: SQVTM and ANQGSEA. CDR3 length: 13 amino acids. V shed 6 bases and J 0 bases; nucleotides not matched to a gene: 3. CDR3 sequence (DNA): TGCAGCGTACCGGGACTAGCCTCCTACGAGCAGTACTTC. It is translated as CSVPGLASYEQYF.

This rearrangement joins TRBV7-6 to TRBJ2-7; 7 nucleotides match TRBD1. The CDR3 extends over 13 amino acids. Germline loops: CDR1 SGHVS, CDR2 FNYEAQ. Unmatched junction bases numbered 12, after V lost 11 bases and J lost 5 bases. The CDR3, as DNA: TGTGCCGCGCCCTTACAGGGGACCCACGAGCAGTACTTC. Protein: CAAPLQGTHEQYF.

The chain has TRBV5-8 and TRBJ2-7, with TRBD2 identical over 10 bases. The CDR3 extends over 16 amino acids. Germline values: CDR1 SGHTS, CDR2 YDEGEE. J lost 0 bases, V lost 5 bases, and 8 bases had no gene match. CDR3 DNA sequence: TGTGCCAGCAGTGGGGCACTAGCGGGACCCTCCTACGAGCAGTACTTC. Amino acids: CASSGALAGPSYEQYF.

V is TRBV9 and J is TRBJ2-7; 9 bases are a match to TRBD1. CDR3 length equals 16 residues. V shed 4 bases, J shed 1 base, and the junction held 9 bases outside the gene matches. Germline V lookup: CDR1 SGDLS, CDR2 YYNGEE. The DNA for the CDR3 is TGTGCCAGCAGCCCGAGGGGACAGGGCCTTTCCTACGAGCAGTACTTC. It encodes CASSPRGQGLSYEQYF.

This chain joins TRBV18 and TRBJ1-4; D unresolved. The CDR3 has 16 amino acids. The germline V gene encodes CDR1 KGHSH and CDR2 LQKENI. V lost 0 bases and J lost 8, with 16 bases in between. The CDR3 DNA follows: TGTGCCAGCTCACCACCCGTAAGGAGAATAGGCGAAAAACTGTTTTTT. This codes for CASSPPVRRIGEKLFF.

This clone occurred once. The chain uses TRBV28 and TRBJ2-1; 10 nucleotides line up with TRBD2. The length of the CDR3 is 20 residues. Germline V CDR1 and CDR2: MDHEN, SYDVKM. Unmatched junction bases numbered 24, after V lost 6 bases and J lost 7 bases. The CDR3 nucleotides are TGTGCCAGCAGAAGTAGCGGGCTAGCGGGAGCCGGTTTCGGCGGGAATGAGCAGTTCTTC. Protein sequence: CASRSSGLAGAGFGGNEQFF.

The chain has TRBV19 and TRBJ1-5; TRBD1 is a possible D gene (5 bases). The CDR3 sequence is 14 residues long. The ends were cut back, 8 bases at V and 2 bases at J, with 13 bases in the middle. Germline-derived CDR1 and CDR2 are LNHDA and SQIVND (reference sequence). The CDR3 sequence is CASGRAGGNQPQHF. Written as DNA, the CDR3 is TGTGCCAGTGGCAGGGCGGGGGGCAATCAGCCCCAGCATTTT.

V usage is TRBV4-1 and J usage is TRBJ2-1; D is perhaps TRBD2 (6 bases). This CDR3 has 16 residues. With 5 bases removed from V and 2 bases from J, the gap between germline ends came to 16 bases. CDR1 and CDR2 from the germline V gene are MGHRA and YSYEKL. CDR3: CASSDPGGIPYNEQFF. In DNA form, the CDR3 reads TGCGCCAGCAGCGACCCAGGAGGGATCCCCTACAATGAGCAGTTCTTC.

The V and J genes are TRBV28 and TRBJ1-1, with a weak D call TRBD1 (5 bases). CDR1 is MDHEN and CDR2 is SYDVKM in the germline V gene. Trimming removed 8 bases from V and 1 base from J, with 17 bases in between. This CDR3 is built from 15 residues. The CDR3 sequence is CASGTRGGGNTEAFF. CDR3 coding DNA: TGTGCCAGCGGCACCCGGGGCGGGGGGAACACTGAAGCTTTCTTT.

The chain combines TRBV5-5 with TRBJ2-3, with 9 positions matching TRBD1. CDR1 and CDR2 from the germline V gene are SGHKS and YYEKEE (reference sequence). Trimming at V came to 0 bases and at J to 6 bases, leaving 5 bases not matched to a gene. This CDR3 contains 15 residues. The DNA of the CDR3 is TGTGCCAGCAGCTTGGCCGGACAGGGGTGGGATACGCAGTATTTT. Residues: CASSLAGQGWDTQYF.

The rearrangement uses TRBV4-3 and TRBJ2-2; TRBD2 aligns across 12 bases. The CDR3 totals 18 residues. Losses at the gene ends were 6 bases for V and 0 bases for J; bases not matched to a gene: 8. CDR1 is LGHNA, CDR2 YSLEER, per germline. The CDR3 loop reads CASRAETSGSANTGELFF. The CDR3 region has the DNA TGCGCCAGCAGGGCAGAGACTAGCGGGAGCGCGAACACCGGGGAGCTGTTTTTT.